This is a list of T cell receptor beta chains from one sample in a study of T-cell memory formation after mild COVID-19. TCRdb itself ran the 5' RACE reads through MiXCR, one entry per CDR3 protein. The sample has 100,000 or so distinct CDR3 sequences, approximately 12% seen once. Input material: PBMCs or a T cell subset sorted from them (not recorded which). The receptors were gathered from a man between 18 and 35 years old who had mild COVID-19 (a few samples of this study predate the infection). Cell type and time point are not known. Both conserved end residues are part of each CDR3. Fields, in order: clone size, V gene, D gene, J gene, CDR3 DNA, CDR3 protein. D genes are given only for firm matches. Expanded clones are given a class, and other clones once, few, many or no size at all.

-	TRBV7-9	-	TRBJ2-5	TGTGCCAGCATGCTCTGGGGGAAAGAGACCCAGTACTTC	CASMLWGKETQYF
-	TRBV29-1	-	TRBJ2-2	TGCAGCGGCCTGACAGCGAACACCAGGGAGCTGTTTTTT	CSGLTANTRELFF
-	TRBV29-1	-	TRBJ2-1	TGCAGCGTTGAAGTCTCCGGGGGCCGCCGCAATGAGCAGTTCTTC	CSVEVSGGRRNEQFF
-	TRBV5-6	-	TRBJ2-7	TGTGCCAGCAGCTTGAGGGTCTACGAGCAGTACTTC	CASSLRVYEQYF
-	TRBV7-9	-	TRBJ2-3	TGTGCCAGCAGCTACCCAGAGCCAGATACGCAGTATTTT	CASSYPEPDTQYF
-	TRBV12-3/TRBV12-4	-	TRBJ2-1	TGTGCCAGCACCGAAAGCGATGAGCAGTTCTTC	CASTESDEQFF
-	TRBV20-1	TRBD1	TRBJ2-2	TGCAGTGCTGGAACGACAGGGGCCCCAAACACCGGGGAGCTGTTTTTT	CSAGTTGAPNTGELFF
few	TRBV3-1	TRBD2	TRBJ2-1	TGTGCCAGCAGCCAAACGGGACTAGCGGGCTACAATGAGCAGTTCTTC	CASSQTGLAGYNEQFF
-	TRBV7-6	TRBD2	TRBJ2-3	TGTGCCAGCAGCTTTACTAGCGGGGGGCCGGGAGATACGCAGTATTTT	CASSFTSGGPGDTQYF
few	TRBV3-1	-	TRBJ2-5	TGTGCCAGCAGCCTCGGGACAAACGAGTACTTC	CASSLGTNEYF
-	TRBV5-1	-	TRBJ2-2	TGCGCCAGCAGCTTGGGGGGTACATCGAACACCGGGGAGCTGTTTTTT	CASSLGGTSNTGELFF
many	TRBV6-5	-	TRBJ2-2	TGTGCCAGCAGTTATTCAGGGTCCCCCGGGGAGCTGTTTTTT	CASSYSGSPGELFF
few	TRBV4-3	-	TRBJ2-2	TGCGCCAGCAGCCAACCGGGGGCCGACAACACCGGGGAGCTGTTTTTT	CASSQPGADNTGELFF
many	TRBV7-2	-	TRBJ1-5	TGTGCCAGCAGCCCCCGGACCCTCAATCAGCCCCAGCATTTT	CASSPRTLNQPQHF
few	TRBV7-2	TRBD1	TRBJ1-5	TGTGCCAGCAGCTTGACAGGGAAGGGCAATCAGCCCCAGCATTTT	CASSLTGKGNQPQHF
few	TRBV20-1	TRBD1	TRBJ1-4	TGCAGTGCAGAATTTGGACAGGGAGGCGAAAAACTGTTTTTT	CSAEFGQGGEKLFF
-	TRBV4-3	-	TRBJ1-1	TGCGCCAGCAGCCAAGATAAGGGACGGCTGAACACTGAAGCTTTCTTT	CASSQDKGRLNTEAFF
many	TRBV7-9	-	TRBJ2-7	TGTGCCAGCAGCCCCTGGGAACTTCCCGGCGAGCAGTACTTC	CASSPWELPGEQYF
few	TRBV12-3/TRBV12-4	-	TRBJ2-1	TGTGCCAGCAGTCCCCGGGGGAGGGGACACTCCAATGAGCAGTTCTTC	CASSPRGRGHSNEQFF
few	TRBV7-2	TRBD2	TRBJ2-1	TGTGCCAGCAGCGGACTAGCGGGGGTTTACAATGAGCAGTTCTTC	CASSGLAGVYNEQFF